This entry lists 21 T cell receptor beta chains sequenced from one sample in a study of CD8 T cells in ankylosing spondylitis. TCRdb passed the 5' RACE reads through MiXCR, listing each CDR3 protein once. The data contain about 130,000 distinct CDR3 sequences, 7% of them singletons. Sequenced material: blood, either unsorted or a sorted T cell fraction (not recorded which). These receptors originate from a male donor with ankylosing spondylitis or in good health (not recorded which).

There are many counts of this clonotype. The chain has TRBV29-1 and TRBJ2-2; 7 nucleotides agree with TRBD2. Germline V gene sequence: CDR1 SQVTM, CDR2 ANQGSEA. Germline trimming cut 4 bases from V and 5 bases from J; bases unmatched to any gene: 7. The CDR3 consists of 14 residues. The CDR3 protein is CSVGGGGTTGELFF. The CDR3 DNA follows: TGCAGCGTTGGGGGCGGGGGTACAACCGGGGAGCTGTTTTTT.

Ten or more counts support this clonotype. V and J are TRBV6-5 and TRBJ2-4; 9 bases map to TRBD1. The V segment lost 2 bases and the J segment 1 base; nucleotides outside the gene matches: 12. Germline lookup yields CDR1 MNHEY and CDR2 SVGAGI. CDR3 length: 19 amino acids. CDR3 coding DNA: TGTGCCAGCAGTTACGGTACTCCGGGACAGGGATTCGCCAAAAACATTCAGTACTTC. It codes for CASSYGTPGQGFAKNIQYF.

This clonotype was picked up many times. The chain is built from TRBV24-1 and TRBJ2-5; TRBD1 agrees at 9 bases. The CDR3 length is 15 residues. Germline V gene lookup returns CDR1 KGHDR and CDR2 SFDVKD. The V segment lost 2 bases and the J segment 4 bases; nucleotides outside the gene matches: 4. CDR3 protein: CATSDSQTGGETQYF. In nucleotides, the CDR3 is TGTGCCACCAGTGATTCCCAGACAGGGGGAGAGACCCAGTACTTC.

The table lists this clonotype with many counts. The rearrangement joins TRBV5-1 to TRBJ1-4; 7 bases map to TRBD1. The CDR3 covers 14 residues. Germline-derived CDR1 and CDR2 are SGHRS and YFSETQ. J was trimmed by 7 bases and V by 0 bases; bases with no gene match: 3. CDR3 in amino acids: CASSLGQGGEKLFF. The DNA for the CDR3 is TGCGCCAGCAGCTTGGGACAGGGCGGTGAAAAACTGTTTTTT.

There are many counts of this clonotype. V is TRBV5-1 and J is TRBJ2-6; D is ambiguous. The V and J ends lost 2 bases and 0 bases respectively, with 6 bases between them. The CDR3 contains 15 residues. Germline V gene sequence: CDR1 SGHRS, CDR2 YFSETQ. The CDR3 here is CASSFNPSGANVLTF. Written as DNA, the CDR3 is TGCGCCAGCAGCTTCAACCCCTCTGGGGCCAACGTCCTGACTTTC.

This clonotype came up many times. The genes are TRBV4-1 and TRBJ2-2; the match to TRBD2 covers 7 bases. CDR3 length: 15 residues. CDR1 and CDR2 from the germline V gene are MGHRA and YSYEKL. V was clipped by 1 base and J by 6 bases; unmatched bases: 5. The CDR3 spells CASSQAGGGAGELFF. The DNA of the CDR3 is TGCGCCAGCAGCCAAGCGGGAGGTGGGGCCGGGGAGCTGTTTTTT.

This clonotype was detected a few times. V and J are TRBV9 and TRBJ1-5; tentatively, D is TRBD1 (5 bases). The germline gives CDR1 SGDLS, CDR2 YYNGEE. V lost 0 bases and J 5 bases, leaving 9 bases between the germline ends. The CDR3 extends over 14 amino acids. This CDR3 reads CASSVGGEDQPQHF. In nucleotides, the CDR3 is TGTGCCAGCAGCGTAGGGGGGGAAGATCAGCCCCAGCATTTT.

This clonotype came up many times. This chain links TRBV20-1 with TRBJ2-7, with unresolved D. Germline V gene lookup returns CDR1 DFQATT and CDR2 SNEGSKA (reference sequence). The V end lost 5 bases, the J end lost 4 bases, and 18 bases lay between the germline ends. The CDR3 length is 14 residues. The CDR3 loop reads CSAENPDKRYEQYF. CDR3 coding DNA: TGCAGTGCTGAAAACCCAGACAAACGTTACGAGCAGTACTTC.

This clonotype has ten or more counts. The rearrangement links TRBV12-3 or TRBV12-4 to TRBJ2-1; tentatively, D is TRBD1 (7 bases). The length of the CDR3 is 15 residues. Trimming shortened V by 7 bases and J by 7 bases, and 20 bases separated the two germline ends. The CDR3 sequence is CASTKSTGTLNEQFF. The CDR3 DNA is TGTGCCAGCACCAAATCGACAGGGACTTTGAATGAGCAGTTCTTC.

This clonotype was recorded at least ten times. The V and J genes are TRBV7-3 and TRBJ1-6, with 8 bases identical to TRBD1. V dropped 5 bases and J dropped 8; count of bases not matched to a gene: 14. From germline, CDR1 is SGHTA and CDR2 FQGTGA. This CDR3 region has 17 residues. CDR3 protein: CASSPSGTTGEHSPLHF. CDR3 DNA: TGTGCCAGCAGCCCTTCCGGAACGACAGGGGAACATTCACCCCTCCACTTT.

This clonotype was counted ten times or more. The V gene is TRBV28, the J gene TRBJ2-3, with 9 bases fitting TRBD1. The CDR3 has 19 amino acids. Germline CDR1 reads MDHEN; CDR2 reads SYDVKM. The V and J ends lost 6 bases and 4 bases, in that order; junction bases with no gene match: 20. The CDR3 bases are TGTGCCAGCAGCGATGTTGTCGTTATAAACAGGGGGCGGGCAGATACGCAGTATTTT. This gives the protein CASSDVVVINRGRADTQYF. Filled out from reference TRBV28 and TRBJ2-3, the complete variable domain reads DVKVTQSSRYLVKRTGEKVFLECVQDMDHENMFWYRQDPGLGLRLIYFSYDVKMKEKGDIPEGYSVSREKKERFSLILESASTNQTSMYLCASSDVVVINRGRADTQYFGPGTRLTVL.

The chain carries TRBV28 and TRBJ2-1; D tentatively reads TRBD1 or TRBD2 (5 bases each). V lost 2 bases and J 4 bases, leaving 9 bases between the germline ends. The CDR3 contains 14 residues. CDR1 and CDR2 (germline): MDHEN, SYDVKM. The CDR3 coding sequence is TGTGCCAGCAGTTTAGAGTGGGGGTACAATGAGCAGTTCTTC. The encoded protein is CASSLEWGYNEQFF. The complete variable domain, with remaining parts taken from reference TRBV28 and TRBJ2-1, reads DVKVTQSSRYLVKRTGEKVFLECVQDMDHENMFWYRQDPGLGLRLIYFSYDVKMKEKGDIPEGYSVSREKKERFSLILESASTNQTSMYLCASSLEWGYNEQFFGPGTRLTVL.

This clonotype was detected ten times or more. J is TRBJ2-2 and V is TRBV20-1, with D perhaps TRBD2 (5 bases). The CDR3 consists of 15 residues. CDR1 and CDR2 from the germline V gene are DFQATT and SNEGSKA (reference sequence). V gave up 4 bases and J gave up 6 bases, with 18 bases separating them. DNA for the CDR3: TGCAGTGCTAAGCACCCGACTCAGGACTCCGGGGAGCTGTTTTTT. This encodes CSAKHPTQDSGELFF.

This clonotype was recorded many times. V is TRBV5-1 and J is TRBJ2-5; 8 nucleotides align to TRBD2. The CDR3 totals 16 residues. Germline V gives CDR1 SGHRS, CDR2 YFSETQ. V gave up 4 bases and J gave up 5 bases; unmatched junction bases: 13. In DNA, the CDR3 is TGCGCCAGCAGCGACCTCTGGAGCGGGAGTGGGGAGACCCAGTACTTC. This codes for CASSDLWSGSGETQYF.

This clonotype was counted at least ten times. The germline gene is not matched at one end of the junction; a read error may be the cause. Here the CDR3 DNA reads TGTGCCAGCAGTCAAGATACCAGGAATCAGCCCCAGCATTTT. It codes for CASSQDTRNQPQHF. The chain couples TRBV3-1 to TRBJ1-5; no clear D. CDR1 and CDR2 (germline): LGHDT, YNNKEL (reference sequence). The CDR3 length is 14 residues.

This clonotype turned up a few times. In DNA, the CDR3 is TGTGCCAGCAGCTCCGGACAGGGAGGGCATTCACCCCTCCACTTT. It yields the protein CASSSGQGGHSPLHF. The chain combines TRBV7-2 with TRBJ1-6, with TRBD1 identical over 8 bases. The CDR3 has 15 residues. Germline V gene data show CDR1 as SGHTA and CDR2 as FQGNSA. V lost 4 bases to trimming and J lost 8 bases; unmatched junction nucleotides: 7.

This clonotype was recorded at least ten times. The chain is built from TRBV5-1 and TRBJ2-3, with a weak D call TRBD2 (6 bases). The ends were cut back, 0 bases at V and 2 bases at J, with 13 bases in the middle. This CDR3 is 16 amino acids long. Germline CDR1 SGHRS, CDR2 YFSETQ. CDR3 nucleotides: TGCGCCAGCAGCTTGGGGCCTCGGGGGACCACAGATACGCAGTATTTT. Amino acid sequence: CASSLGPRGTTDTQYF.

This clonotype has ten or more counts. Here the CDR3 reads CASRRLAANTGELFF. The CDR3 coding sequence is TGTGCCAGCAGGCGACTAGCGGCGAACACCGGGGAGCTGTTTTTT. The chain is built from TRBV6-2 or TRBV6-3 and TRBJ2-2; 9 nucleotides agree with TRBD2. The trim removed 6 bases at V and 0 bases at J, leaving 2 bases unmatched. The CDR3 consists of 15 residues. The V gene's germline CDR1 is MNHEY and CDR2 SVGEGT.

This clonotype was seen ten or more times. The J gene is TRBJ2-3, the V gene TRBV5-1; a weak D match, TRBD1 (5 bases). Germline CDR1 SGHRS, CDR2 YFSETQ. The CDR3 sequence is 14 residues long. Trimming shortened V by 4 bases and J by 1 base, and 10 bases separated the two germline ends. The CDR3 DNA reads TGCGCCAGCAGCACCCAGGGCCGCACAGATACGCAGTATTTT. It yields the protein CASSTQGRTDTQYF. The full variable domain, its missing parts supplied by reference TRBV5-1 and TRBJ2-3, is KAGVTQTPRYLIKTRGQQVTLSCSPISGHRSVSWYQQTPGQGLQFLFEYFSETQRNKGNFPGRFSGRQFSNSRSEMNVSTLELGDSALYLCASSTQGRTDTQYFGPGTRLTVL.

This clonotype was counted ten times or more. The rearrangement links TRBV7-8 to TRBJ1-4; 9 nucleotides agree with TRBD1. There are 16 residues in the CDR3. In germline, CDR1 is SGHVS, CDR2 FQNEAQ. The trim removed 0 bases at V and 5 bases at J, leaving 4 bases unmatched. DNA for the CDR3: TGTGCCAGCAGCTTAGCGGGGACAGGGACAAATGAAAAACTGTTTTTT. It translates to CASSLAGTGTNEKLFF.

This clonotype appeared many times. The chain links TRBV5-1 to TRBJ2-1; D gene ambiguous. The CDR3 spans 14 residues. Germline lookup yields CDR1 SGHRS and CDR2 YFSETQ. V dropped 5 bases and J dropped 1 base, with 10 bases sitting between them. CDR3 bases: TGCGCCAGCAGGGAAGGGTGGTCCTACAATGAGCAGTTCTTC. Translating gives CASREGWSYNEQFF.